Sequencing of this T cell receptor beta chain was carried out in a study of tumor and adjacent non-tumor tissue in lung cancer. Study details: On average, productive TCRbeta reads reached some 4.4 million per sample.

The template was RNA from unsorted bulk tissue. This non-tumor lung sample came from over 3 cm beyond the tumor edge. CDR3 length equals 16 residues. Germline loops: CDR1 MNHEY, CDR2 SVGAGI. The V gene end was trimmed by 3 bases and the J gene end by 4 bases; junction bases not matched to a gene: 2. Three rounds of nested PCR, following a modified ARM-PCR protocol, produced the TCRbeta library. TCRdb re-analysed the multiplex PCR reads in MiXCR, keeping a single row per CDR3 protein. Of roughly 82,000 distinct CDR3 sequences listed, roughly three quarters were seen once; the top ten hold 21%. This clonotype has a count of ten or more.

This TCR was recovered from a woman between 45 and 60 years old with non-small cell lung cancer. Sample: distant non-tumor lung tissue. V gene TRBV6-5 combines with J gene TRBJ2-2, with 13 bases identical to TRBD2. In nucleotides, the CDR3 is TGTGCCAGCAGTTATCGGACTAGCGGGAGCACCGGGGAGCTGTTTTTT. This sequence encodes CASSYRTSGSTGELFF.